Listed below are T cell receptor beta chains from one sample, sequenced in a study of shared clonotypes between healthy human individuals. The protocol was immunoSEQ multiplex PCR, while the TCRdb copy is restricted to in-frame clones and leaves out a portion. The data contain about 2.4 million clones, roughly 93% of them singletons. Sequenced: naive CD4+ T cells from PBMCs. All receptors derive from a man in his late teens or twenties in good health. Some clones in this sample may be carry-over from other donors' samples. Each CDR3 is given without its conserved first and last residue. The D gene is left open where the match is weak. For some rows the clone size is stated as once, few or many, or as a class when expanded; others skip it.

D gene	V gene	J gene	clone size	CDR3 protein
NA	TRBV19	TRBJ2-1	NA	ASSIRPRVGNEQF
TRBD2	TRBV28	TRBJ2-2	NA	ASSLFRGGPTGELF
NA	TRBV7-8	TRBJ1-5	few	ASSLGGLGYKDQPQH
TRBD1	TRBV28	TRBJ1-2	NA	ASSRPRGPEGYT
TRBD1	TRBV2	TRBJ1-1	NA	ASLGDRFYTEAF
TRBD2	TRBV6-6	TRBJ2-5	NA	ASSYSGSWETQY
TRBD1	TRBV5-1	TRBJ2-2	NA	ASSSGQGNTGELF
NA	TRBV28	TRBJ2-3	NA	ASSYSGWTTADTQY
NA	TRBV10-3	TRBJ2-7	NA	AISKPGSSYEQY
TRBD1	TRBV6-5	TRBJ1-2	NA	ASSYSGQGVAGYT
NA	TRBV5-4	TRBJ1-1	few	ASSLGTGTPNTEAF
NA	TRBV6-1	TRBJ2-7	NA	ASSEFGSFGYEQY
NA	TRBV4-1	TRBJ1-1	NA	ASSQDHEAEAF
NA	TRBV2	TRBJ1-1	NA	ASSFMDRGETEAF
NA	TRBV9	TRBJ1-2	NA	ASSVELRGGYT
NA	TRBV28	TRBJ1-1	NA	ASKPLRQQNTEAF
TRBD1	TRBV7-2	TRBJ1-5	once	ASSLRQGDQPQH
TRBD2	TRBV7-9	TRBJ2-1	NA	ARGGLAGDNEQF
TRBD1	TRBV5-1	TRBJ2-7	NA	ASSLAPGTVSYEQY
TRBD2	TRBV27	TRBJ2-7	NA	ASSTSGRDYEQY
TRBD1	TRBV28	TRBJ1-2	few	ASRATGIYGYT
TRBD1	TRBV11-2	TRBJ1-2	NA	ASSTTQGGYGYT
NA	TRBV6-4	TRBJ1-2	NA	ASSAGNYGYT
TRBD1	TRBV6-1	TRBJ2-3	NA	ASSARTGVTDTQY
NA	TRBV7-9	TRBJ1-4	NA	ASSLVEKLF
TRBD1	TRBV2	TRBJ1-2	NA	ASSRIGQGAVGYT
NA	TRBV5-1	TRBJ2-7	NA	ASSSGRDYEQY
TRBD2	TRBV5-1	TRBJ2-1	NA	ASSQWGLAASYNEQF
NA	TRBV21-1	TRBJ1-1	NA	ASSKARGIPTEAF
NA	TRBV7-9	TRBJ1-1	NA	ASSLPRNTEAF
NA	TRBV7-2	TRBJ2-3	NA	ASSLLSGRTDTQY
NA	TRBV4-1	TRBJ2-1	once	ASSQGGSSYNEQF
NA	TRBV5-1	TRBJ2-7	NA	ASRFGDSYEQY
TRBD1	TRBV6-5	TRBJ2-7	NA	ASSSPFRTGSYEQY
NA	TRBV29-1	TRBJ1-1	few	SVPTMNTEAF
NA	TRBV7-3	TRBJ1-1	NA	ASSLTPGVPTEAF
NA	TRBV28	TRBJ1-4	NA	ASSLLTYSEKLF
TRBD2	TRBV5-1	TRBJ2-7	NA	ASSSFRGSALEQY
TRBD1	TRBV5-1	TRBJ1-2	once	ASSLLGTDYGYT
NA	TRBV9	TRBJ1-2	NA	ASSQGQSYGYT
NA	TRBV9	TRBJ2-3	NA	ASSVAQGHTDTQY
NA	TRBV5-1	TRBJ1-1	NA	ASSPTGTNTEAF
TRBD1	TRBV6-4	TRBJ2-3	NA	ASSALGTGSDTQY
TRBD2	TRBV28	TRBJ2-7	NA	ASSPAALAGSYEQY
NA	TRBV29-1	TRBJ2-7	NA	SVAPGRKSYEQY
TRBD2	TRBV13	TRBJ2-7	NA	ASSFGVAGTYEQY
NA	TRBV7-8	TRBJ1-1	NA	ASSLSDTEAF
NA	TRBV27	TRBJ2-7	NA	ASSLNPPGGAAVYEQY
TRBD2	TRBV14	TRBJ2-1	NA	ASSRLAGGPRDNEQF
NA	TRBV9	TRBJ2-7	NA	ASSVGSTSVYEQY
NA	TRBV28	TRBJ2-7	NA	ATLGQVFEQY
TRBD2	TRBV7-3	TRBJ2-1	NA	ASSSSGGAGNEQF
TRBD2	TRBV9	TRBJ2-1	NA	ASSGEGGEGRNEQF